This TCR beta chain derives from a study of cytomegalovirus exposure and HLA in healthy donors. Study-level findings and limits: Among the CMV-associated chains, three were confirmed in vitro as specific for CMV antigens.

PCR used 60 Vbeta primers and 13 Jbeta primers. Some clones are missing from TCRdb's copy, which holds only in-frame ones; the method was immunoSEQ multiplex PCR. The sample yields 100,000 or so clones, about 74% seen once. Concerning this clone: The antigen is undetermined.

CDR1 SGHVS and CDR2 FQNEAQ come from the germline V gene. V lost 1 base to trimming and J lost 6 bases, with 12 bases between them. The CDR3 is 14 amino acids. This receptor was taken from a female donor in good health and CMV-seronegative. Sequences were obtained from PBMCs. The chain recombines TRBV7-8 with TRBJ1-2; D not certain. The CDR3 sequence: CASSLGSAGNGYTF. The CDR3 coding sequence is TGTGCCAGCAGCTTAGGGTCTGCGGGAAATGGCTACACCTTC. Full variable domain (outside the CDR3, taken from reference TRBV7-8 and TRBJ1-2): GAGVSQSPRYKVAKRGQDVALRCDPISGHVSLFWYQQALGQGPEFLTYFQNEAQLDKSGLPSDRFFAERPEGSVSTLKIQRTQQEDSAVYLCASSLGSAGNGYTFGSGTRLTVV.